The clone carrying this TCR beta chain showed up just a few times. What it binds is unknown. TCRdb redid the calling of the 5' RACE reads with MiXCR, one entry per CDR3 protein. The table lists around 490,000 distinct CDR3 sequences, about 5.4% of them singletons. This entry belongs to a study of CD8 T cells in ankylosing spondylitis. Germline lookup yields CDR1 LGHNA and CDR2 YSLEER. The CDR3 spans 15 residues. J was trimmed by 9 bases and V by 0 bases; bases with no gene match: 1. General observations from the study: According to the report, clones linked to the disease were significantly enriched in matched synovial fluid samples taken from ankylosing spondylitis patients. Characteristic of ankylosing spondylitis blood, it appeared, was a TCR beta motif comprising about eight highly homologous variants.

J is TRBJ2-1 and V is TRBV4-3, with 14 nucleotides matching TRBD2. The clonotype comes from a male donor with ankylosing spondylitis. Sequenced: blood, either unsorted or a sorted T cell fraction (not recorded which). The CDR3 nucleotides read TGCGCCAGCAGCCAAGATGGACTAGCGGGAGGTGAGCAGTTCTTC. Its protein is CASSQDGLAGGEQFF.